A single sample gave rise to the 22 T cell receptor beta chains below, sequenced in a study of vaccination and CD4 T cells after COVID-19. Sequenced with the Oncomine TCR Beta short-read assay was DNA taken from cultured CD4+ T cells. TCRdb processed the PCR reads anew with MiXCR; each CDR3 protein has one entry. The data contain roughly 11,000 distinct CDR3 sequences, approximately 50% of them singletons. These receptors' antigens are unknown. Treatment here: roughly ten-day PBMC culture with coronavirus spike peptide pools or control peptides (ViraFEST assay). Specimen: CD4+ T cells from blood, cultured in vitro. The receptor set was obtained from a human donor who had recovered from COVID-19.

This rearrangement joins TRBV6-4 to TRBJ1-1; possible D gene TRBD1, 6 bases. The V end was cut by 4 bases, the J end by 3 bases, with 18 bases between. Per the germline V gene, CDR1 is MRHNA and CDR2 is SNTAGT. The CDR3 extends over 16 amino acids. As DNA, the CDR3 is TGTGCCAGCAGTGGATGGGGCCAGGGGCGATACACTGAAGCTTTCTTT. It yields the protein CASSGWGQGRYTEAFF.

The CDR3 is CASSPYGPADYGYTF. CDR3 nucleotides: TGTGCCAGCAGTCCTTATGGACCGGCAGACTATGGCTACACCTTC. The chain is built from TRBV6-1 and TRBJ1-2; D ambiguous. The CDR3 runs 15 residues. Germline-derived CDR1 and CDR2 are MNHNS and SASEGT. V gave up 5 bases and J gave up 3 bases, with 16 bases separating them.

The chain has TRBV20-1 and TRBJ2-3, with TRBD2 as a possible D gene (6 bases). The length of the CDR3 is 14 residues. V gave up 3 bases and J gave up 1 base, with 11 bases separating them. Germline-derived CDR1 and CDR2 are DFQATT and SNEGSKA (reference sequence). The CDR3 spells CSARGGVGTDTQYF. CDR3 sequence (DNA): TGCAGTGCTAGGGGGGGAGTGGGCACAGATACGCAGTATTTT.

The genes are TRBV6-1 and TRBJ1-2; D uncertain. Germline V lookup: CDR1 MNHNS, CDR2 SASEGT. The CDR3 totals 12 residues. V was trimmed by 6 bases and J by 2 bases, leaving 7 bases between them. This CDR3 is CASRGGNYGYTF. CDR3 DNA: TGTGCCAGCAGAGGAGGGAACTATGGCTACACCTTC.

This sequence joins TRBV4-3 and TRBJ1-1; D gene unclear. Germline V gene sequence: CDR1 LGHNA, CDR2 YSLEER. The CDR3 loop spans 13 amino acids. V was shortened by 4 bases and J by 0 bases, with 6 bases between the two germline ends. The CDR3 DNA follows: TGCGCCAGCAGCCGTAACATGAACACTGAAGCTTTCTTT. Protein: CASSRNMNTEAFF.

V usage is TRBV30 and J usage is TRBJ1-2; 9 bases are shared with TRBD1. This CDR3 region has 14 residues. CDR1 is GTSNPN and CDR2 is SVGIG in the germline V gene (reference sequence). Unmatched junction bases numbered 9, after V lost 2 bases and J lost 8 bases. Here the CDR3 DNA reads TGTGCCTGGAGTCCTAGGGACAGGGCGAGAGGCTACACCTTC. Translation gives CAWSPRDRARGYTF.

This CDR3 is CASSLKFDRDDKGTGELFF. CDR3 DNA sequence: TGTGCCAGCAGCTTAAAATTCGACAGGGACGACAAGGGCACCGGGGAGCTGTTTTTT. The J gene is TRBJ2-2, the V gene TRBV7-9; 7 nucleotides align to TRBD1. The CDR3 contains 19 residues. Trimming cost V 2 bases and J 4 bases; bases outside gene matches: 16. Germline CDR1 is SEHNR and CDR2 is FQNEAQ (reference sequence). Looking up the rest from reference TRBV7-9 and TRBJ2-2 gives the full variable domain: DTGVSQNPRHKITKRGQNVTFRCDPISEHNRLYWYRQTLGQGPEFLTYFQNEAQLEKSRLLSDRFSAERPKGSFSTLEIQRTEQGDSAMYLCASSLKFDRDDKGTGELFFGEGSRLTVL.

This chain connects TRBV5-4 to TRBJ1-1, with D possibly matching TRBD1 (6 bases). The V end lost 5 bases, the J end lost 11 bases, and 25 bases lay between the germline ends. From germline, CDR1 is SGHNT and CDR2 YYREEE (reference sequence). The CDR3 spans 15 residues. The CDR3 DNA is TGTGCCAGCAGGGAAGGTACAGGGCAAAGGACTGGGGCTTTCTTT. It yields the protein CASREGTGQRTGAFF.

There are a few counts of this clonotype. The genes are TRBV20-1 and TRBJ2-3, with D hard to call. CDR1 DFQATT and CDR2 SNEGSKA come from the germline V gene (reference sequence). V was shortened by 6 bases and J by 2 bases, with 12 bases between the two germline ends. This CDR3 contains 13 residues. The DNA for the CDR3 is TGCAGTGCCCTAGATCCCCACACAGATACGCAGTATTTT. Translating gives CSALDPHTDTQYF.

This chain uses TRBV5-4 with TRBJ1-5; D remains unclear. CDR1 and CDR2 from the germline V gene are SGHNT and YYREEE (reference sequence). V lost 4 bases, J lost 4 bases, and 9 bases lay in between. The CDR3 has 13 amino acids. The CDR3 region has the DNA TGTGCCAGCAGCCCGGACCTTAATCAGCCCCAGCATTTT. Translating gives CASSPDLNQPQHF.

The CDR3 nucleotides are TGTGCCAGCAGTCCCAGACTAGCTAGGGCTTACGAGCAGTACTTC. Protein: CASSPRLARAYEQYF. The chain couples TRBV12-3 or TRBV12-4 to TRBJ2-7; 7 bases fit TRBD2. CDR3 length: 15 amino acids. V lost 5 bases and J lost 4; bases outside the gene matches: 11.

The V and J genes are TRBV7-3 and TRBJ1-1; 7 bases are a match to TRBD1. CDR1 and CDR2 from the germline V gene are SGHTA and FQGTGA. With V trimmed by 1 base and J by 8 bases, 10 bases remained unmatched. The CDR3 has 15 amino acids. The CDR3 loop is CASSLIGGGLSEAFF. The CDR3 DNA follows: TGTGCCAGCAGCTTAATCGGAGGGGGCTTATCAGAAGCTTTCTTT.

This chain's CDR3 is CASSLASLTAGVNQPQHF. For the CDR3, the DNA is TGTGCCAGCAGCTTAGCCTCCTTAACTGCAGGAGTGAATCAGCCCCAGCATTTT. This rearrangement joins TRBV7-6 to TRBJ1-5; no firm D call. CDR3 size: 18 residues. V lost 0 bases, J lost 4 bases, and 19 bases lay in between. The V gene's germline CDR1 is SGHVS and CDR2 FNYEAQ.

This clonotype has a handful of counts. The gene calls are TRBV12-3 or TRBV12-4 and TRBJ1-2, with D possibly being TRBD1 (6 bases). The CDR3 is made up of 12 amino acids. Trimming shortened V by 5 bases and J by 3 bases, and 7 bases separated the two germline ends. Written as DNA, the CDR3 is TGTGCCAGCAGTCCAGGGGACTATGGCTACACCTTC. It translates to CASSPGDYGYTF.

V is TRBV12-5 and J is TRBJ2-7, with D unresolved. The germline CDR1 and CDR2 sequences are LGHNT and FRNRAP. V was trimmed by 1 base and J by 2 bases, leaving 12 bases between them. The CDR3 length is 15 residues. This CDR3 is CASGLEAVWPYEQYF. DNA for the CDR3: TGTGCTAGTGGTTTGGAGGCAGTTTGGCCCTACGAGCAGTACTTC.

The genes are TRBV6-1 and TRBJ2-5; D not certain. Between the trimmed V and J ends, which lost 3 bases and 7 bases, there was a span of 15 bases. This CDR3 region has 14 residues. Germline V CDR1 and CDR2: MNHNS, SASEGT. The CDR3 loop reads CASSETDLVGTQYF. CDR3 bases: TGTGCCAGCAGTGAGACGGATCTCGTCGGGACCCAGTACTTC.

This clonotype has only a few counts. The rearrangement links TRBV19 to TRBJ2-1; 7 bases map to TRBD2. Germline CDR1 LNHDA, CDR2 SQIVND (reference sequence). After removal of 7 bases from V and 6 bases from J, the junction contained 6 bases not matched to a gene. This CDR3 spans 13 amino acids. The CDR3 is CASTEGRANEQFF. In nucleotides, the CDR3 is TGTGCCAGTACGGAGGGGAGGGCCAATGAGCAGTTCTTC.

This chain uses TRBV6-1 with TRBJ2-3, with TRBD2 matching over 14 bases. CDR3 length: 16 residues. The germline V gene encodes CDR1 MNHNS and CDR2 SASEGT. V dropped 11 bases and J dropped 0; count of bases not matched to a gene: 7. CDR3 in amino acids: CACGTSGGSSTDTQYF. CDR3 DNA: TGTGCCTGCGGGACTAGCGGGGGTTCTAGCACAGATACGCAGTATTTT.

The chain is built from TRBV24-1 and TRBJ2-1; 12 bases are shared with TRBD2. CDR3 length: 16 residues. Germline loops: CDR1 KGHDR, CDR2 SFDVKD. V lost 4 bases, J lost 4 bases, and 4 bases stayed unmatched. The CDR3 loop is CATSDPGLAGYNEQFF. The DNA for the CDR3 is TGTGCCACCAGTGACCCGGGACTAGCGGGTTACAATGAGCAGTTCTTC.

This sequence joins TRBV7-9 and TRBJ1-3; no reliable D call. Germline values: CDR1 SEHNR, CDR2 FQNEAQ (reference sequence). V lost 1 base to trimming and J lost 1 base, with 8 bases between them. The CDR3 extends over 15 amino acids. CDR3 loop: CASSLVPNSGNTIYF. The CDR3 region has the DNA TGTGCCAGCAGCTTAGTCCCGAATTCTGGAAACACCATATATTTT.

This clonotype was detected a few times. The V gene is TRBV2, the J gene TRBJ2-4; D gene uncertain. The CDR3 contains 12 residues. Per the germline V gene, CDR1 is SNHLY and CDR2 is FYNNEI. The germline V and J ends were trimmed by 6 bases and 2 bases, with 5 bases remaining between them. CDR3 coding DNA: TGTGCCAGCAGGGGATCCAAAAACATTCAGTACTTC. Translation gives CASRGSKNIQYF.

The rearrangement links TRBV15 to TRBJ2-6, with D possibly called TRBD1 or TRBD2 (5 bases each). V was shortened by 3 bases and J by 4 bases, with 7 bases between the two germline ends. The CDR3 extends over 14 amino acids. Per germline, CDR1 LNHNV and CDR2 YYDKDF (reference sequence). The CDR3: CATSRGEGANVLTF. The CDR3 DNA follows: TGTGCCACCAGCAGGGGGGAAGGGGCCAACGTCCTGACTTTC.